This entry concerns a single T cell receptor (beta chain). The V and J ends lost 8 bases and 5 bases respectively, with 15 bases between them. Germline V lookup: CDR1 MNHNY, CDR2 SVGAGI (reference sequence). CDR3 length: 13 amino acids. The data are from a study of T-cell reconstitution after alpha-beta-depleted transplantation in children. As it was prepared, the TCRbeta library received unique molecular identifiers. Each CDR3 protein is one row after TCRdb ran MiXCR on the PCR reads. There are a few hundred thousand distinct CDR3 sequences in the sample; approximately 9.8% occur only once, and over 9.5% lies in the top ten.

This TCR came from a human donor who donated a stem cell graft to a child with SCID. Sequenced material: PBMCs from the stem cell graft donor, taken from the stem cell graft. The rearrangement uses TRBV6-6 and TRBJ1-1; possibly TRBD1 for D (6 bases). The CDR3 coding sequence is TGTGCCAGCCTCACGGGGGCGCGGACTGAAGCTTTCTTT. This sequence encodes CASLTGARTEAFF.